What follows is one T cell receptor (beta chain) and its context. The antigen is unknown. V was shortened by 3 bases and J by 0 bases, with 6 bases between the two germline ends. The CDR3 has 14 amino acids. CDR1 is LNHNV and CDR2 is YYDKDF in the germline V gene (reference sequence). This record belongs to a study of T cell responses to AZD1222 COVID-19 vaccine. Study-level points and caveats: Repertoire sampling occurred only after the peak T cell response. Most donors were white British and more were female, and clonal diversity was possibly underestimated.

Assay used: immunoSEQ multiplex PCR; TCRdb lists only in-frame clones, some missing. The sample holds 250,000 to 300,000 clones, about 94% seen once. Sequences were derived from peripheral blood, sampled 28 days after the second AZD1222 dose. This chain uses TRBV15 with TRBJ1-5; D uncertain. The receptor's source is an adult who received the AZD1222 COVID-19 vaccine. CDR3 bases: TGTGCCACCAGCAGCTCTTATAGCAATCAGCCCCAGCATTTT. It codes for CATSSSYSNQPQHF.